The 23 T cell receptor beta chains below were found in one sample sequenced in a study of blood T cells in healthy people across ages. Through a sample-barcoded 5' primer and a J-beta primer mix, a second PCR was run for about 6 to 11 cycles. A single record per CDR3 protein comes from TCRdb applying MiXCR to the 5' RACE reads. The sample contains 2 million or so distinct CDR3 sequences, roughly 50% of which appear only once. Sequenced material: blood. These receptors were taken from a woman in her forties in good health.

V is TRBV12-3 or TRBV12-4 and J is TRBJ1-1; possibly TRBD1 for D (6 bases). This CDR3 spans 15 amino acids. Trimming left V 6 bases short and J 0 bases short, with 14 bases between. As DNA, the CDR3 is TGTGCCAGCAGCTCAAAAGGACAGTTGAACACTGAAGCTTTCTTT. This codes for CASSSKGQLNTEAFF.

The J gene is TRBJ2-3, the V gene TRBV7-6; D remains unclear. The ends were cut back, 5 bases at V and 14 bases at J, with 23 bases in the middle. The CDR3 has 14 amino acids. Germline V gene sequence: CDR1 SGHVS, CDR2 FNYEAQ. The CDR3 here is CASSPPGQHRYAYF. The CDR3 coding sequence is TGTGCCAGCAGCCCGCCGGGTCAGCACAGATACGCGTATTTT. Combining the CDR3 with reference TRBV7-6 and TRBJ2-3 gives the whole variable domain GAGVSQSPRYKVTKRGQDVALRCDPISGHVSLYWYRQALGQGPEFLTYFNYEAQQDKSGLPNDRFSAERPEGSISTLTIQRTEQRDSAMYRCASSPPGQHRYAYFGPGTRLTVL.

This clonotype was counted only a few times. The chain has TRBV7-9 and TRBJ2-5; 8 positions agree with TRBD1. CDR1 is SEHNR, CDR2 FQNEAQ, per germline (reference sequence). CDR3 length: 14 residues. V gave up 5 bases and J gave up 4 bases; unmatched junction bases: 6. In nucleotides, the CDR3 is TGTGCCAGCAGCGCCCGGACAGGGTTAGAGACCCAGTACTTC. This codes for CASSARTGLETQYF.

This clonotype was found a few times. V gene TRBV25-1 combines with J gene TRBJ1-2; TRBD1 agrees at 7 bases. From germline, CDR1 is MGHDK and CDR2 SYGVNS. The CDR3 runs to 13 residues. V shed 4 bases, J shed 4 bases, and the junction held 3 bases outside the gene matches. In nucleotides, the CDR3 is TGTGCCAGCAGTGCGGGACAGACCTATGGCTACACCTTC. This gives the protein CASSAGQTYGYTF.

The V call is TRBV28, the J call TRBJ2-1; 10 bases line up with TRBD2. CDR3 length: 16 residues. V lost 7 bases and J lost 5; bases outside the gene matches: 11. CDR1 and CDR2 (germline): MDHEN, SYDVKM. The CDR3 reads CASIKSRTSGNNEQFF. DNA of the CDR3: TGTGCCAGCATCAAATCCCGGACTAGCGGAAACAATGAGCAGTTCTTC.

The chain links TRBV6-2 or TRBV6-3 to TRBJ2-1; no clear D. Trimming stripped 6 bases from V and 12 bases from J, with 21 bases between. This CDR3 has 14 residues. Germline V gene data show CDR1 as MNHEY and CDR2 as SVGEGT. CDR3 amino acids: CASSPTQFPHGQFF. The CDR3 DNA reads TGTGCCAGCAGCCCCACTCAATTCCCCCATGGGCAGTTCTTC.

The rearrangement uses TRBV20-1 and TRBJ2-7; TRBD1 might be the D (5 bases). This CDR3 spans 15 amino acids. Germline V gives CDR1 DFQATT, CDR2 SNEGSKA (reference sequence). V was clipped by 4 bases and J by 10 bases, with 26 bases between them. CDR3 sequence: CSATRGVGPEEAQYF. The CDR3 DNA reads TGCAGTGCTACTAGAGGTGTGGGGCCCGAAGAGGCCCAGTACTTC.

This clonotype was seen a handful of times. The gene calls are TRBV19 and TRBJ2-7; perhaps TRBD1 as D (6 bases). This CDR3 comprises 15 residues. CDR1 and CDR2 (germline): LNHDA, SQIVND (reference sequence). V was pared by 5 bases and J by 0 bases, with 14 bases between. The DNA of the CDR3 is TGTGCCAGTAGTCGCGTAGGGGACACCTCCTACGAGCAGTACTTC. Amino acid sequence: CASSRVGDTSYEQYF.

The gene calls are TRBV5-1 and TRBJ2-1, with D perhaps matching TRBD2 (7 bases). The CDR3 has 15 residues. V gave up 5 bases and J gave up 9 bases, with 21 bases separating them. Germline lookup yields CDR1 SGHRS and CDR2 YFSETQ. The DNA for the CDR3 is TGCGCCAGCAGTCCCATGGGGGGGGGCTTAGGTGAGCAGTTCTTC. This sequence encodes CASSPMGGGLGEQFF.

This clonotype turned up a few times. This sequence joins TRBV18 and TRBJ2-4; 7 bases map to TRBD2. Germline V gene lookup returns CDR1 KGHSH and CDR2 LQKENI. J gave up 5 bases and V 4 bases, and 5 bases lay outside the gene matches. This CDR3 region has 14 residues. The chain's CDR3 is CASSRQGGENIQYF. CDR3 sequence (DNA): TGTGCCAGCTCACGCCAGGGAGGGGAAAACATTCAGTACTTC.

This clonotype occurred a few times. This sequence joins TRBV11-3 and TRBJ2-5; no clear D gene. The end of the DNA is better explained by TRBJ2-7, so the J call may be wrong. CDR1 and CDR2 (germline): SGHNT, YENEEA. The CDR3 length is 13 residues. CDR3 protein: CASSLEIGTEQYF. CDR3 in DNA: TGTGCCAGCAGCTTAGAAATAGGCACCGAGCAGTACTTC.

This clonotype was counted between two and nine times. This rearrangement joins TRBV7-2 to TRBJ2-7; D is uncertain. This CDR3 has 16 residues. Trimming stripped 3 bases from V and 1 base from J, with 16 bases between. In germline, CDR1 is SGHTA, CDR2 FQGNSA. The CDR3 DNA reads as TGTGCCAGCAGCTTCCCCAGCCATATTCTATCCTACGAGCAGTACTTC. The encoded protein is CASSFPSHILSYEQYF.

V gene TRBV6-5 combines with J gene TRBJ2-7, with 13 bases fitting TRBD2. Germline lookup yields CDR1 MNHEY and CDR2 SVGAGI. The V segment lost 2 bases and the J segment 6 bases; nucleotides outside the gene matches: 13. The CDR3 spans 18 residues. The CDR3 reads CASSYGRLAGGPLGEQYF. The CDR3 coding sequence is TGTGCCAGCAGTTACGGTAGACTAGCGGGGGGACCTTTGGGCGAGCAGTACTTC.

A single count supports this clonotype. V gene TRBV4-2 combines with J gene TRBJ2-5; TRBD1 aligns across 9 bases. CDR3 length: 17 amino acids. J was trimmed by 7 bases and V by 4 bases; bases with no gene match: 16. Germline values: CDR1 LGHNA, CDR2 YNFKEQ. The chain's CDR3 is CASSPLTTGGLGRTQYF. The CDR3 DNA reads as TGTGCCAGCAGCCCTTTAACGACAGGGGGACTCGGTCGGACCCAGTACTTC.

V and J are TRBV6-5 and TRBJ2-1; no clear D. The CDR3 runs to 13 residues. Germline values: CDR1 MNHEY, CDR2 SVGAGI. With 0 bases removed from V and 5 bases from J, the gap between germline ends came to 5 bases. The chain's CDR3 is CASSYSTNNEQFF. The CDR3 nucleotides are TGTGCCAGCAGTTACTCGACAAACAATGAGCAGTTCTTC.

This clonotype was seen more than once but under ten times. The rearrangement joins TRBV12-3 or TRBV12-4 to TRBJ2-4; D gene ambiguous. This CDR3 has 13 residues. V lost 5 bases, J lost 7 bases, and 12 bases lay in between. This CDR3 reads CASSLGSTNIQYF. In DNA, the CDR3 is TGTGCCAGCAGTCTGGGATCGACGAACATTCAGTACTTC.

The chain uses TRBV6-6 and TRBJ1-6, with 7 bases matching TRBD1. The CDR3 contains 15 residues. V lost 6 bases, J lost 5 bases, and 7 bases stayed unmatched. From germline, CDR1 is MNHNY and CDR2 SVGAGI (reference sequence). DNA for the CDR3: TGTGCCAGCAGCGTGGGACAGCCCGATAATTCACCCCTCCACTTT. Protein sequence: CASSVGQPDNSPLHF.

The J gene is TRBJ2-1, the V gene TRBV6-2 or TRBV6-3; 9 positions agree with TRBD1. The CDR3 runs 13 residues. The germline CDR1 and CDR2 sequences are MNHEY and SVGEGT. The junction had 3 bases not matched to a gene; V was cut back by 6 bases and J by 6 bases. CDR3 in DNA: TGTGCCAGCAGATGGACAGGGGCCAATGAGCAGTTCTTC. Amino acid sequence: CASRWTGANEQFF.

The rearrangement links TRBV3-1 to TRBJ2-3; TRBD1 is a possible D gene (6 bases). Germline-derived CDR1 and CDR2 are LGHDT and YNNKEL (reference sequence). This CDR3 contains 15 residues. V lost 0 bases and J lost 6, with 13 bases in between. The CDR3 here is CASSQDIAGADTQYF. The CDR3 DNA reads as TGTGCCAGCAGCCAAGATATCGCAGGGGCTGATACGCAGTATTTT.

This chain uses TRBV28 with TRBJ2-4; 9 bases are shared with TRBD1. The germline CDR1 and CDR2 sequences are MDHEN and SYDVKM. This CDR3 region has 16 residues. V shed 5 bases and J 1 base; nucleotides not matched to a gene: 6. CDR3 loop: CASSAVGTGAKNIQYF. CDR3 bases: TGTGCCAGCAGTGCGGTAGGGACAGGGGCCAAAAACATTCAGTACTTC.

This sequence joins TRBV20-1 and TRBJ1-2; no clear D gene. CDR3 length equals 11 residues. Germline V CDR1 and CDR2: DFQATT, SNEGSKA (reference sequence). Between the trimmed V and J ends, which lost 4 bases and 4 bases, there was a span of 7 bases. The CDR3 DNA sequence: TGCAGTGCTACGATTGGCTATGGCTACACCTTC. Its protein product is CSATIGYGYTF.

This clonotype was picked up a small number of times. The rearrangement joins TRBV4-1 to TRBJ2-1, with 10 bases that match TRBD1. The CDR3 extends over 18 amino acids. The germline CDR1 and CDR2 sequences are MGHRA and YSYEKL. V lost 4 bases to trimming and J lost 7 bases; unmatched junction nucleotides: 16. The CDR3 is CASSPLPDGTGERNEQFF. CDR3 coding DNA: TGCGCCAGCAGCCCCCTGCCGGATGGGACAGGGGAACGGAATGAGCAGTTCTTC.

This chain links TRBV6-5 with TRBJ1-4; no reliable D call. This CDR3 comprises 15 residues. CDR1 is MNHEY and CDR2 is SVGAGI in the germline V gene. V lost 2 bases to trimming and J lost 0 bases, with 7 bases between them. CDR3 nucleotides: TGTGCCAGCAGTTACGGCAGGACAACTAATGAAAAACTGTTTTTT. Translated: CASSYGRTTNEKLFF.